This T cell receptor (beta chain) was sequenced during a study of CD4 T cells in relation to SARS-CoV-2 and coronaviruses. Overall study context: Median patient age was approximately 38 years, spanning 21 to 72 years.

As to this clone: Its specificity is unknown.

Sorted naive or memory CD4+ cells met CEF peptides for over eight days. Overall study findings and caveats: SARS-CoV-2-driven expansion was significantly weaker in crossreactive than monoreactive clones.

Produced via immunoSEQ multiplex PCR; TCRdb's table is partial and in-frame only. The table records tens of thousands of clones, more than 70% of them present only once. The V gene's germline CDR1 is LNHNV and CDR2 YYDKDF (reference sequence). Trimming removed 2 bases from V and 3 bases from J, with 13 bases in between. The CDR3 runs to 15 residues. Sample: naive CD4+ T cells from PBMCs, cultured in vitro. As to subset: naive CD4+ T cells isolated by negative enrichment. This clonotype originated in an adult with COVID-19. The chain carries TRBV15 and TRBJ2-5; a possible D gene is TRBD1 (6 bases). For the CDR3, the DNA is TGTGCCACCAGCAGATCTCGTGCAGGGGAAGAGACCCAGTACTTC. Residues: CATSRSRAGEETQYF.